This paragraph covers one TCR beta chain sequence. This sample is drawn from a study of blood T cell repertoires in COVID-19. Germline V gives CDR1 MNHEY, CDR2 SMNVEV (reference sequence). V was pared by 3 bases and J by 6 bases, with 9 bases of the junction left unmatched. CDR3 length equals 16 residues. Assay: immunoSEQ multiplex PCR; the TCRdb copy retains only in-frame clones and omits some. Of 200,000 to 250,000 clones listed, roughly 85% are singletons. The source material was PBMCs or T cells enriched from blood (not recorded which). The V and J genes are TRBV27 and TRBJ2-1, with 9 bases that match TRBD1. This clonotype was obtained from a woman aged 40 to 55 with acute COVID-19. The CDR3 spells CASSFGYGQGFNEQFF. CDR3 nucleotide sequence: TGTGCCAGCAGTTTTGGGTACGGACAGGGGTTCAATGAGCAGTTCTTC.